This T cell receptor beta chain was identified during a study of blood T cell repertoires in COVID-19. For the study at large: Specimens from acute and convalescent COVID-19 originated in the United States, Italy and Spain. PBMCs, B-cell-depleted T cells, or T cells were the source of the cDNA or gDNA that made up the material.

Source study methods: Cell counts per sample came from amplifying reference gene primers. Only in-frame clones appear in the TCRdb table, and some are missing; sequencing was by immunoSEQ multiplex PCR. V and J calls and clone size follow that table, whereas D and trimming were derived from the DNA. The sample has about 120,000 clones; about 79% are singletons. Per germline, CDR1 LNHNV and CDR2 YYDKDF (reference sequence). With 2 bases clipped from V and 6 bases from J, the junction kept 10 bases outside the gene matches. This CDR3 is 17 amino acids long. The origin of this receptor is a woman aged 80 or older with acute or convalescent COVID-19. The chain carries TRBV15 and TRBJ2-1; 10 bases are shared with TRBD1. Sequenced sample: peripheral blood. DNA of the CDR3: TGTGCCACCAGCAGAACCCTCCCGGGACAGGGGTTCAATGAGCAGTTCTTC. Protein product: CATSRTLPGQGFNEQFF.